This TCR beta chain was identified during a study of long-term antiretroviral therapy in people with HIV. Study details: The oldest specimens predate the 2015 immediate-ART recommendation by about a decade. Study-level points and caveats: Repertoires looked antigen-experienced, with only a slight naive shift after ART.

A v3.0 immunoSEQ assay was performed at survey level. What sequencing targeted per sample was 40,000-50,000 T-cell genomes. Sequencing was performed with immunoSEQ multiplex PCR; in TCRdb, only in-frame clones are kept and a portion is missing. Among approximately 22,000 clones listed, approximately 82% were seen once. V trimming: 6 bases; J trimming: 2 bases; junction bases outside the gene matches: 5. The CDR3 has 14 residues. Germline V gene data show CDR1 as LNHDA and CDR2 as SQIVND (reference sequence). One or more pre-ART and two or more post-ART PBMC samples were available from each donor. For this clone: What it binds is unknown.

This specimen was unsorted PBMCs, taken 3 years after starting antiretroviral therapy. This rearrangement joins TRBV19 to TRBJ2-7; 9 nucleotides align to TRBD1. The receptor's source is a man between 50 and 59 years old with HIV. CDR3 region: CASSTGQGTYEQYF. Here the CDR3 DNA reads TGTGCCAGTAGCACGGGACAGGGTACCTACGAGCAGTACTTC.